One sample yielded the 30 T cell receptor beta chains listed below, sequenced in a study of shared clonotypes between healthy human individuals. The repertoire was sequenced with immunoSEQ multiplex PCR; TCRdb's copy has only in-frame clones and lacks some. The data show 1,500,000 or so clones, with around 97% seen just once and over 1% held by the top ten. Sequencing was carried out using naive CD4+ T cells sorted from blood. Subset of the sample: CD45RA+ positively selected. The receptors shown here come from a young man in good health.

The chain uses TRBV19 and TRBJ2-1; 11 bases map to TRBD2. J gave up 8 bases and V 7 bases, and 13 bases lay outside the gene matches. Per germline, CDR1 LNHDA and CDR2 SQIVND (reference sequence). The CDR3 is 16 amino acids. DNA for the CDR3: TGTGCCAGTACCCCCCACGCTAGCGGGAGGCCCGATGAGCAGTTCTTC. Translation gives CASTPHASGRPDEQFF.

J is TRBJ2-7 and V is TRBV7-4; D uncertain. Trimming left V 9 bases short and J 3 bases short, with 12 bases between. Looked up from germline, CDR1 is SGHVT and CDR2 is SQSDAQ. There are 12 residues in the CDR3. The DNA for the CDR3 is TGTGCCAGAGGATTTGACGGCTACGAGCAGTACTTC. Protein sequence: CARGFDGYEQYF.

The rearrangement joins TRBV28 to TRBJ1-2; D may be TRBD1 (6 bases). The CDR3 has 12 residues. The ends were cut back, 6 bases at V and 4 bases at J, with 9 bases in the middle. Germline V gene data show CDR1 as MDHEN and CDR2 as SYDVKM. The CDR3, as DNA: TGTGCCAGCAGACAGGGAGGCTATGGCTACACCTTC. Protein sequence: CASRQGGYGYTF.

The genes are TRBV29-1 and TRBJ2-1; D unclear. CDR1 and CDR2 from the germline V gene are SQVTM and ANQGSEA. The CDR3 runs 17 residues. Trimming removed 4 bases from V and 0 bases from J, with 19 bases in between. Written as DNA, the CDR3 is TGCAGCGTTGGAACAGCTAACACTCGAAGCTCCTACAATGAGCAGTTCTTC. It yields the protein CSVGTANTRSSYNEQFF.

V and J are TRBV4-1 and TRBJ2-5; TRBD2 matches at 10 bases. This CDR3 region has 17 residues. Germline CDR1 reads MGHRA; CDR2 reads YSYEKL. V lost 1 base, J lost 2 bases, and 7 bases stayed unmatched. Here the CDR3 reads CASSQAFSGRPQETQYF. The DNA of the CDR3 is TGCGCCAGCAGCCAAGCTTTTAGCGGGAGGCCTCAAGAGACCCAGTACTTC.

This sequence joins TRBV7-2 and TRBJ2-1; 8 positions match TRBD2. Germline V gene lookup returns CDR1 SGHTA and CDR2 FQGNSA. Germline trimming cut 7 bases from V and 7 bases from J; bases unmatched to any gene: 12. This CDR3 contains 15 residues. The DNA of the CDR3 is TGTGCCAGCATCCTATCGACCGGCGGGAGGAATGAGCAGTTCTTC. It translates to CASILSTGGRNEQFF.

The genes are TRBV18 and TRBJ2-2, with a tentative D call TRBD2 (5 bases). This CDR3 spans 14 amino acids. Trimming took off 3 bases at V and 6 bases at J, with 11 bases between the two ends. Germline V gene data show CDR1 as KGHSH and CDR2 as LQKENI. In DNA form, the CDR3 reads TGTGCCAGCTCACCCTGGAGGAGGCCCGGGGAGCTGTTTTTT. Amino acid sequence: CASSPWRRPGELFF. Complete variable domain (other parts from reference TRBV18 and TRBJ2-2): NAGVMQNPRHLVRRRGQEARLRCSPMKGHSHVYWYRQLPEEGLKFMVYLQKENIIDESGMPKERFSAEFPKEGPSILRIQQVVRGDSAAYFCASSPWRRPGELFFGEGSRLTVL.

The CDR3 bases are TGTGCCAGCAGCGAAGGGACAGGGGGCACCGGGGAGCTGTTTTTT. It specifies CASSEGTGGTGELFF. The rearrangement links TRBV7-3 to TRBJ2-2; 11 bases map to TRBD1. Germline CDR1 SGHTA, CDR2 FQGTGA. The CDR3 is 15 residues long. Unmatched junction bases numbered 3, after V lost 5 bases and J lost 4 bases.

This clone was observed once. The rearrangement joins TRBV19 to TRBJ1-2; D is perhaps TRBD1 (6 bases). V lost 3 bases and J 0 bases, leaving 11 bases between the germline ends. The CDR3 runs to 15 residues. CDR1 and CDR2 (germline): LNHDA, SQIVND (reference sequence). The DNA for the CDR3 is TGTGCCAGTAGTATCAGGACAGCTGCTAACTATGGCTACACCTTC. This codes for CASSIRTAANYGYTF.

This clone was observed at least ten times. Different DNA sequences within this sample yield the same CDR3. The V gene is TRBV9, the J gene TRBJ2-3; a weak D match, TRBD1 (5 bases). The CDR3 length is 15 residues. Trimming cost V 1 base and J 2 bases, with 11 bases left between them. The germline V gene encodes CDR1 SGDLS and CDR2 YYNGEE. CDR3 DNA sequence: TGTGCCAGCAGCGTACTAGGGGCCCCCACAGATACGCAGTATTTT. Translated: CASSVLGAPTDTQYF.

The rearrangement links TRBV25-1 to TRBJ2-7; 8 positions agree with TRBD1. The CDR3 length is 16 residues. CDR1 is MGHDK, CDR2 SYGVNS, per germline. Unmatched junction bases numbered 11, after V lost 5 bases and J lost 2 bases. CDR3 in DNA: TGTGCCAGCAGTCACGAGCTGAGGACAGGGACCTACGAGCAGTACTTC. Amino acids: CASSHELRTGTYEQYF.

On this clone itself: Other DNA sequences of this sample code for an identical CDR3. This chain joins TRBV18 and TRBJ2-7; perhaps TRBD2 as D (5 bases). Germline V gene lookup returns CDR1 KGHSH and CDR2 LQKENI. This CDR3 region has 13 residues. Trimming cost V 3 bases and J 7 bases, with 13 bases left between them. The CDR3 here is CASSPISGGEQYF. CDR3 DNA sequence: TGTGCCAGCTCACCGATCTCGGGCGGGGAGCAGTACTTC. The whole variable domain, filled in from reference TRBV18 and TRBJ2-7, reads NAGVMQNPRHLVRRRGQEARLRCSPMKGHSHVYWYRQLPEEGLKFMVYLQKENIIDESGMPKERFSAEFPKEGPSILRIQQVVRGDSAAYFCASSPISGGEQYFGPGTRLTVT.

This clone was seen a single time. The chain carries TRBV2 and TRBJ2-7; D ambiguous. Germline V gene sequence: CDR1 SNHLY, CDR2 FYNNEI. This CDR3 is 13 amino acids long. Trimming removed 4 bases from V and 3 bases from J, with 10 bases in between. The chain's CDR3 is CASSADGDYEQYF. Here the CDR3 DNA reads TGTGCCAGCAGTGCCGACGGAGACTACGAGCAGTACTTC.

V and J are TRBV30 and TRBJ2-6, with no clear D. This CDR3 comprises 15 residues. Germline V CDR1 and CDR2: GTSNPN, SVGIG (reference sequence). The germline V and J ends were trimmed by 0 bases and 4 bases, with 10 bases remaining between them. CDR3 protein: CAWSVQGSGANVLTF. For the CDR3, the DNA is TGTGCCTGGAGTGTACAAGGCTCCGGGGCCAACGTCCTGACTTTC.

The V gene is TRBV6-1, the J gene TRBJ1-5; D ambiguous. From germline, CDR1 is MNHNS and CDR2 SASEGT. Trimming shortened V by 3 bases and J by 7 bases, and 10 bases separated the two germline ends. CDR3 length: 13 residues. CDR3: CASSDRTGQPQHF. The CDR3 DNA is TGTGCCAGCAGTGACCGGACGGGGCAGCCCCAGCATTTT.

This rearrangement joins TRBV28 to TRBJ2-7; D perhaps matches TRBD2 (6 bases). CDR1 and CDR2 (germline): MDHEN, SYDVKM. V lost 3 bases to trimming and J lost 6 bases, with 18 bases between them. The length of the CDR3 is 15 residues. The CDR3 DNA is TGTGCCAGCAGTTTGGATGTGGGGGGAGTTGGCGAGCAGTACTTC. This translates into CASSLDVGGVGEQYF.

The J gene is TRBJ2-1, the V gene TRBV5-1; D ambiguous. The germline gives CDR1 SGHRS, CDR2 YFSETQ. Trimming cost V 0 bases and J 4 bases, with 14 bases left between them. The CDR3 totals 16 residues. The CDR3 sequence: CASSLDQLRPYNEQFF. CDR3 nucleotide sequence: TGCGCCAGCAGCTTGGACCAGCTGAGACCTTACAATGAGCAGTTCTTC.

As to this clone: The junction shows a germline mismatch at one end, possibly a read error. The chain combines TRBV7-2 with TRBJ2-7; tentatively, D is TRBD1 or TRBD2 (6 bases each). This CDR3 spans 14 amino acids. Germline CDR1 SGHTA, CDR2 FQGNSA. CDR3 bases: TGTGCCAGCAGCTTACAAGGGGGGTCCTTCGAGCAGTACTTC. Amino acids: CASSLQGGSFEQYF.

The chain carries TRBV19 and TRBJ2-7, with 15 positions matching TRBD2. V shed 6 bases, J shed 1 base, and the junction held 1 base outside the gene matches. Germline V gene sequence: CDR1 LNHDA, CDR2 SQIVND (reference sequence). CDR3 length: 15 amino acids. The CDR3 reads CASSGLAGGSYEQYF. The CDR3 DNA follows: TGTGCCAGTAGCGGACTAGCGGGAGGGTCCTACGAGCAGTACTTC.

The chain links TRBV19 to TRBJ2-3, with 7 bases identical to TRBD2. V trimming: 3 bases; J trimming: 3 bases; junction bases outside the gene matches: 6. Germline loops: CDR1 LNHDA, CDR2 SQIVND (reference sequence). The CDR3 is 15 amino acids. For the CDR3, the DNA is TGTGCCAGTAGTATTGGACTAGTCTTTACAGATACGCAGTATTTT. Protein product: CASSIGLVFTDTQYF.

In this sample, this clone turned up a few times. This chain uses TRBV5-5 with TRBJ2-1; TRBD1 is a possible D gene (5 bases). V was clipped by 3 bases and J by 6 bases, with 10 bases between them. This CDR3 contains 13 residues. Germline V CDR1 and CDR2: SGHKS, YYEKEE (reference sequence). The CDR3 DNA reads as TGTGCCAGCAGCTCGCTAGGGGCCAATGAGCAGTTCTTC. Translated, it gives CASSSLGANEQFF. The complete variable domain, with remaining parts taken from reference TRBV5-5 and TRBJ2-1, reads DAGVTQSPTHLIKTRGQQVTLRCSPISGHKSVSWYQQVLGQGPQFIFQYYEKEERGRGNFPDRFSARQFPNYSSELNVNALLLGDSALYLCASSSLGANEQFFGPGTRLTVL.

The V and J genes are TRBV29-1 and TRBJ2-1, with 7 nucleotides matching TRBD1. The CDR3 covers 13 residues. V lost 5 bases and J lost 2; bases outside the gene matches: 3. CDR1 is SQVTM and CDR2 is ANQGSEA in the germline V gene. CDR3 DNA sequence: TGCAGCGTTCAGGGGGTGGCCTACAATGAGCAGTTCTTC. This sequence encodes CSVQGVAYNEQFF.

The chain uses TRBV9 and TRBJ2-3; 9 bases agree with TRBD2. The CDR3 is made up of 18 amino acids. Unmatched junction bases numbered 13, after V lost 5 bases and J lost 0 bases. Germline CDR1 is SGDLS and CDR2 is YYNGEE. DNA of the CDR3: TGTGCCAGCAGTATTGGGCTAGCGGGGTTTACTAGCACAGATACGCAGTATTTT. Its protein is CASSIGLAGFTSTDTQYF.

The V gene is TRBV7-2, the J gene TRBJ2-7; weak D call: TRBD2 (6 bases). This CDR3 has 15 residues. Trimming removed 1 base at V and 4 bases at J, with 14 bases between. Per the germline V gene, CDR1 is SGHTA and CDR2 is FQGNSA. CDR3 sequence: CASSLVRGSGYEQYF. The CDR3 bases are TGTGCCAGCAGCTTAGTTCGGGGGTCGGGGTACGAGCAGTACTTC.

J is TRBJ1-5 and V is TRBV6-1; no clear D. Germline values: CDR1 MNHNS, CDR2 SASEGT. Between the trimmed V and J ends, which lost 8 bases and 0 bases, there was a span of 8 bases. The CDR3 extends over 13 amino acids. As DNA, the CDR3 is TGTGCCAGCCAAGTCCTTAGCAATCAGCCCCAGCATTTT. Its translation is CASQVLSNQPQHF.

The chain carries TRBV7-8 and TRBJ2-3; the match to TRBD2 covers 11 bases. CDR1 SGHVS and CDR2 FQNEAQ come from the germline V gene. This CDR3 has 16 residues. V lost 5 bases to trimming and J lost 5 bases; unmatched junction nucleotides: 9. The CDR3 protein is CASSARLAGSLDTQYF. For the CDR3, the DNA is TGTGCCAGCAGCGCTAGACTAGCGGGAAGTTTAGATACGCAGTATTTT.

This clone was picked up one time. V and J are TRBV9 and TRBJ2-3; unclear D gene. The V gene lost 0 bases and the J gene lost 4 bases, with 6 bases spanning the gap. The germline CDR1 and CDR2 sequences are SGDLS and YYNGEE. The CDR3 runs 13 residues. CDR3 in DNA: TGTGCCAGCAGCGTAGGTGTGTCAGATACGCAGTATTTT. It specifies CASSVGVSDTQYF. The whole variable domain, remainder taken from reference TRBV9 and TRBJ2-3, is DSGVTQTPKHLITATGQRVTLRCSPRSGDLSVYWYQQSLDQGLQFLIQYYNGEERAKGNILERFSAQQFPDLHSELNLSSLELGDSALYFCASSVGVSDTQYFGPGTRLTVL.

This rearrangement joins TRBV6-5 to TRBJ2-1, with D possibly TRBD2 on 6 matching bases. V was cut by 2 bases and J by 7 bases, with 15 bases left in between. The CDR3 loop spans 15 amino acids. Germline V gives CDR1 MNHEY, CDR2 SVGAGI. The DNA of the CDR3 is TGTGCCAGCAGTTACGGTTCGGGGACTCGGAATGAGCAGTTCTTC. Residues: CASSYGSGTRNEQFF.

Written as DNA, the CDR3 is TGTGCCAGCAGTTTCAGGGTGCAGCCCCAGCATTTT. It codes for CASSFRVQPQHF. The chain employs TRBV28 and TRBJ1-5; D is perhaps TRBD1 (5 bases). Germline lookup yields CDR1 MDHEN and CDR2 SYDVKM. CDR3 length: 12 residues. V shed 3 bases and J shed 7 bases, with 7 bases lying between them.

The J gene is TRBJ2-7, the V gene TRBV11-2; D gene unclear. This CDR3 spans 14 amino acids. CDR1 and CDR2 from the germline V gene are SGHAT and FQNNGV. V was cut by 2 bases and J by 2 bases, with 10 bases left in between. CDR3 DNA: TGTGCCAGCAGCTTACTTCTCAGAACCTACGAGCAGTACTTC. It specifies CASSLLLRTYEQYF.